A selection of T cell receptor beta chains follows, all from one sample in a study of cytomegalovirus exposure and HLA in healthy donors. Sequencing was performed with immunoSEQ multiplex PCR; in TCRdb, only in-frame clones are kept and a portion is missing. The top ten clones hold around 5.1% of a sample with under 130,000 clones, roughly 79% of them seen once. Source material: PBMCs. These receptors came from a male donor in good health and CMV-seronegative. The CDR3 runs from the conserved cysteine through the conserved F or W. Each record gives: J gene, D gene, clone size, V gene, CDR3 protein, CDR3 DNA. The D gene is left open where the match is weak. Clone sizes are given selectively: once, few, many, or a class where the clone is expanded.

TRBJ2-7	TRBD2	-	TRBV5-1	CASSLGREGPYEQYF	TGCGCCAGCAGCTTGGGTCGGGAGGGCCCCTACGAGCAGTACTTC
TRBJ2-1	TRBD2	-	TRBV19	CASSIFVSGYNEQFF	TGTGCCAGTAGTATCTTCGTTAGCGGGTACAATGAGCAGTTCTTC
TRBJ1-1	-	few	TRBV4-3	CASSLTTGRNTEAFF	TGCGCCAGCAGCCTGACGACGGGGAGGAACACTGAAGCTTTCTTT
TRBJ2-1	-	many	TRBV5-6	CASSLLTGNNEQFF	TGTGCCAGCAGCTTGTTAACGGGGAACAATGAGCAGTTCTTC
TRBJ1-5	TRBD1	once	TRBV27	CASSFYRGHQPQHF	TGTGCCAGCAGTTTTTACAGGGGGCATCAGCCCCAGCATTTT
TRBJ2-5	TRBD1	-	TRBV2	CASSRQGAQETQYF	TGTGCCAGCAGTAGACAGGGGGCGCAAGAGACCCAGTACTTC
TRBJ2-5	TRBD1	-	TRBV4-3	CASSQTPQGETQYF	TGCGCCAGCAGCCAAACCCCACAGGGGGAGACCCAGTACTTC
TRBJ1-4	-	-	TRBV7-3	CASSSTSGEKLFF	TGTGCCAGCAGCTCCACGTCCGGGGAAAAACTGTTTTTT
TRBJ1-2	-	-	TRBV5-1	CASSFGQLRGGYTF	TGCGCCAGCAGCTTCGGACAGCTCCGCGGGGGCTACACCTTC
TRBJ2-1	TRBD2	-	TRBV6-5	CASSYSVTSGNEQFF	TGTGCCAGCAGTTACTCTGTGACTAGCGGGAATGAGCAGTTCTTC
TRBJ2-3	-	-	TRBV29-1	CSVEGAGSDESTDTQYF	TGCAGCGTTGAGGGGGCGGGTTCGGACGAGAGCACAGATACGCAGTATTTT
TRBJ2-7	TRBD1	-	TRBV27	CASREGQGYEQYF	TGTGCCAGCAGGGAAGGACAGGGCTACGAGCAGTACTTC
TRBJ1-6	-	-	TRBV5-6	CASSYGGSPLHF	TGTGCCAGCAGCTACGGCGGGTCACCCCTCCACTTT
TRBJ2-7	-	-	TRBV4-1	CASSQSLTGSYEQYF	TGCGCCAGCAGCCAATCACTCACAGGGAGCTACGAGCAGTACTTC
TRBJ2-7	TRBD2	-	TRBV5-8	CASSLILAGGSYEQYF	TGTGCCAGCAGCTTGATACTAGCGGGAGGATCCTACGAGCAGTACTTC
TRBJ2-5	TRBD2	-	TRBV7-9	CASREASGGQETQYF	TGTGCCAGCAGAGAAGCTAGCGGGGGCCAAGAGACCCAGTACTTC
TRBJ2-1	-	-	TRBV4-2	CASSQVSGDNEQFF	TGTGCCAGCAGCCAAGTCAGCGGCGACAATGAGCAGTTCTTC
TRBJ1-2	-	-	TRBV7-9	CSSSLGQTGNNYGYTF	TGTTCCAGCAGCTTAGGGCAGACAGGTAACAACTATGGCTACACCTTC
TRBJ1-4	TRBD1	-	TRBV9	CASSGTGGREKLFF	TGTGCCAGCAGCGGGACAGGGGGCCGCGAAAAACTGTTTTTT
TRBJ1-1	TRBD1	-	TRBV7-3	CASSLATGLTNTEAFF	TGTGCCAGCAGTTTAGCGACAGGGTTGACGAACACTGAAGCTTTCTTT
TRBJ1-4	TRBD1	few	TRBV11-2	CASSLPRGPTNEKLFF	TGTGCCAGCAGCTTACCCAGGGGGCCGACTAATGAAAAACTGTTTTTT
TRBJ2-7	-	-	TRBV2	CASSYSYEQYF	TGTGCCAGCAGTTACAGCTACGAGCAGTACTTC
TRBJ2-1	-	-	TRBV2	CAKRGGQGDEQFF	TGTGCCAAGCGCGGGGGGCAGGGGGATGAGCAGTTCTTC
TRBJ2-3	-	-	TRBV6-1	CASSPSTDTQYF	TGTGCCAGCAGCCCGAGCACAGATACGCAGTATTTT
TRBJ2-1	TRBD2	-	TRBV19	CASRTSMDNEQFF	TGTGCCAGTAGGACTAGCATGGACAATGAGCAGTTCTTC
TRBJ2-7	TRBD2	-	TRBV5-1	CASSWEGPPYEQYF	TGCGCCAGCAGTTGGGAGGGCCCTCCCTACGAGCAGTACTTC
TRBJ1-2	-	-	TRBV6-1	CASSEPGRGYGYTF	TGTGCCAGCAGTGAACCAGGGCGGGGCTATGGCTACACCTTC
TRBJ1-2	-	few	TRBV9	CASSVGEGRGGYTF	TGTGCCAGCAGCGTTGGGGAGGGAAGAGGCGGCTACACCTTC
TRBJ2-7	TRBD2	-	TRBV18	CASSPTAGVGEQYF	TGTGCCAGCTCACCAACGGCGGGAGTAGGCGAGCAGTACTTC
TRBJ1-4	TRBD1	-	TRBV5-1	CASSLGDRDPSRLFF	TGCGCCAGCAGCTTGGGGGACAGGGATCCATCAAGGCTGTTTTTT
TRBJ1-4	-	-	TRBV30	CAWMRGPGEKLFF	TGTGCCTGGATGCGGGGGCCGGGGGAAAAACTGTTTTTT
TRBJ2-4	TRBD1	-	TRBV5-5	CASSLVQGARTDIQYF	TGTGCCAGCAGCTTGGTTCAGGGGGCGCGTACGGACATTCAGTACTTC
TRBJ1-4	TRBD1	-	TRBV15	CATSRDRSGGTNEKLFF	TGTGCCACCAGCAGAGATAGGTCAGGGGGCACTAATGAAAAACTGTTTTTT
TRBJ2-1	TRBD1	-	TRBV9	CASSPGQGDNEQFF	TGTGCCAGCAGCCCCGGACAGGGCGACAATGAGCAGTTCTTC
TRBJ1-6	-	-	TRBV7-9	CASSSDSYNSPLHF	TGTGCCAGCAGCTCGGACAGCTATAATTCACCCCTCCACTTT
TRBJ1-5	TRBD1	once	TRBV27	CASSARQGSQPQHF	TGTGCCAGCAGTGCCCGACAGGGGTCTCAGCCCCAGCATTTT
TRBJ2-7	TRBD1	few	TRBV7-9	CASSSLKQGLYYEQYF	TGTGCCAGCAGCTCACTCAAACAGGGGCTGTACTACGAGCAGTACTTC
TRBJ2-2	-	few	TRBV19	CASSMERGTFGELFF	TGTGCCAGTAGTATGGAGAGGGGGACATTTGGGGAGCTGTTTTTT
TRBJ1-5	-	-	TRBV6-6	CASSFPGRNQPQHF	TGTGCCAGCAGTTTCCCGGGTCGCAATCAGCCCCAGCATTTT
TRBJ2-7	-	-	TRBV7-2	CASSSYRGGYEQYF	TGTGCCAGCAGCTCTTACAGGGGGGGATACGAGCAGTACTTC
TRBJ2-7	TRBD2	-	TRBV27	CASSLSGLAGDTYEQYF	TGTGCCAGCAGTCTATCGGGACTAGCGGGAGACACCTACGAGCAGTACTTC
TRBJ1-5	-	-	TRBV2	CASRKQGASNQPQHF	TGTGCCAGCAGGAAACAGGGAGCCAGCAATCAGCCCCAGCATTTT
TRBJ1-5	-	few	TRBV29-1	CSVVGGNQPQHF	TGCAGCGTTGTGGGGGGAAATCAGCCCCAGCATTTT
TRBJ2-1	-	-	TRBV28	CASSPGQYNEQFF	TGTGCCAGCAGCCCCGGACAGTACAATGAGCAGTTCTTC
TRBJ2-7	-	-	TRBV5-1	CASSLEKANYEQYF	TGCGCCAGCAGCTTGGAGAAAGCCAACTACGAGCAGTACTTC
TRBJ2-3	TRBD2	-	TRBV5-1	CASSFSTSGRLFASTDTQYF	TGCGCCAGCAGCTTCTCGACTAGCGGGAGATTGTTTGCTAGCACAGATACGCAGTATTTT
TRBJ2-3	-	-	TRBV6-5	CASSYIGTGRRDTQYF	TGTGCCAGCAGTTACATCGGAACAGGCCGTCGGGATACGCAGTATTTT
TRBJ2-7	-	-	TRBV27	CASAGLQETYEQYF	TGTGCCAGCGCAGGACTACAGGAGACCTACGAGCAGTACTTC
TRBJ1-5	-	-	TRBV5-6	CASSLWGPDQPQHF	TGTGCCAGCAGCTTGTGGGGCCCAGATCAGCCCCAGCATTTT
TRBJ2-3	TRBD2	-	TRBV28	CASWPSGLGRTDTQYF	TGTGCCAGTTGGCCTAGCGGGCTAGGCCGCACAGATACGCAGTATTTT
TRBJ2-4	-	-	TRBV7-2	CASSDRTVRNIQYF	TGTGCCAGCAGCGACCGAACAGTCAGAAACATTCAGTACTTC
TRBJ2-1	TRBD2	-	TRBV7-3	CASSRSGSFDEQFF	TGTGCCAGCAGCCGTAGCGGGTCGTTTGATGAGCAGTTCTTC
TRBJ2-3	-	-	TRBV7-2	CASSLRNSGQQYF	TGTGCCAGCAGCTTAAGGAATTCAGGACAACAGTATTTT
TRBJ2-5	-	-	TRBV12-2	CASRSGDF	TGTGCAAGTCGCTCCGGGGACTTC